This TCR beta chain was found in a study of blood T cells in healthy people across ages. Whole-study findings and limits: TCR beta diversity, measured per million T cells, fell in a roughly linear way with age. Long-lived and aged donors differed, with more naive CD4+ cells and higher diversity in the long-lived.

This clonotype was observed a single time. The antigen is undetermined. Combining a sample-barcoded 5' primer with a J-beta primer mix, a second PCR ran for about 6 to 12 cycles. TCRdb recomputed calls from the 5' RACE reads with MiXCR, one row per CDR3 protein. Here the sample spans some 880,000 distinct CDR3 sequences, roughly 35% being singletons. The receptor was isolated from a man younger than 35 in good health. The sequenced material came from blood.

CDR3 loop: CASRDENSPLHF. The CDR3 nucleotides read TGTGCCAGCAGGGATGAGAATTCACCCCTCCACTTT. The chain recombines TRBV25-1 with TRBJ1-6; D remains unclear. Trimming cost V 6 bases and J 7 bases, with 7 bases left between them. This CDR3 spans 12 amino acids. Germline V gene sequence: CDR1 MGHDK, CDR2 SYGVNS.